This TCR beta chain was observed in a study of T cells in Graves' hyperthyroidism and ophthalmopathy. The study, taken as a whole, reports: Prediction of ophthalmopathy progression came a median around 6.1 months pre-onset. Blood also held most thyroid clonotypes expanded beyond 0.001. Ophthalmopathy was told apart from stable hyperthyroidism by a 13 V-J model.

V was cut by 0 bases and J by 3 bases, with 6 bases left in between. This CDR3 region has 13 residues. Germline V gene data show CDR1 as LNHNV and CDR2 as YYDKDF (reference sequence). Authors of the study amplified TCR beta CDR3 regions from RNA transcripts. RT-PCR in the first round (using the HTBI primer set) targeted the TCR CDR3. TCRdb passed the multiplex PCR reads through MiXCR, listing each CDR3 protein once. The sample shows approximately 410,000 distinct CDR3 sequences, about 13% of them seen only once. This clonotype was recorded at least ten times. Its target is not known. These patients, aged 18 to 65, had recently diagnosed hyperthyroidism lasting under 2 months.

This TCR was recovered from a woman younger than 35 with Graves' hyperthyroidism. Source material: blood. The chain carries TRBV15 and TRBJ2-7; D is unclear. CDR3 bases: TGTGCCACCAGCAGAGATTATCGCTACGAGCAGTACTTC. Its protein product is CATSRDYRYEQYF.